These 27 T cell receptor beta chains originate from one sample sequenced in a study of human T cells and chemical hapten exposure. TCRdb recomputed calls from the RACE reads with MiXCR, one row per CDR3 protein. In the table there are 250,000 or so distinct CDR3 sequences, around 7.3% of which are singletons. Time point: pre-sensitization, week 0. Treatment denoted: therapeutic diphenylcyclopropenone sensitization with weekly scalp DPC. Specimen: whole blood, collected in connection with sensitization to the hapten diphenylcyclopropenone (DPC). These receptors originate from a man aged 18-30 years with alopecia areata. Some clones in this sample may be carry-over from other donors' samples.

CDR3 residues: CSAQGDRGITEAFF. CDR3 in DNA: TGCAGTGCCCAGGGGGACAGGGGTATTACTGAAGCTTTCTTT. The chain carries TRBV20-1 and TRBJ1-1, with TRBD1 matching 10 bases. V gave up 6 bases and J gave up 5 bases; unmatched junction bases: 9. CDR3 length: 14 residues. Germline V lookup: CDR1 DFQATT, CDR2 SNEGSKA (reference sequence).

The gene calls are TRBV7-3 and TRBJ2-6, with D uncertain. CDR3 size: 16 residues. CDR1 and CDR2 (germline): SGHTA, FQGTGA. V was shortened by 0 bases and J by 2 bases, with 8 bases between the two germline ends. CDR3 bases: TGTGCCAGCAGCTTAACAGGTTCGACTGGGGCCAACGTCCTGACTTTC. Translation: CASSLTGSTGANVLTF.

This clonotype was seen more than once but under ten times. V usage is TRBV6-5 and J usage is TRBJ1-2; D not certain. The CDR3 has 16 amino acids. From germline, CDR1 is MNHEY and CDR2 SVGAGI. V gave up 4 bases and J gave up 8 bases, with 23 bases separating them. The CDR3 DNA follows: TGTGCCAGCAGTTTAGGGAGTGGCAGCCACGTAGGAGGCTACACCTTC. Encoded protein: CASSLGSGSHVGGYTF.

The genes are TRBV7-8 and TRBJ1-3; D ambiguous. The CDR3 has 17 residues. The germline CDR1 and CDR2 sequences are SGHVS and FQNEAQ. Trimming stripped 5 bases from V and 0 bases from J, with 17 bases between. The CDR3 reads CASSPSRRPLSGNTIYF. The DNA for the CDR3 is TGTGCCAGCAGCCCTTCCCGACGGCCTCTCTCTGGAAACACCATATATTTT.

In the case of this clonotype: It may be a read error: a sequence one base away is much more abundant. The rearrangement joins TRBV3-1 to TRBJ1-1; unclear D gene. Per the germline V gene, CDR1 is LGHDT and CDR2 is YNNKEL (reference sequence). V lost 1 base and J 1 base, leaving 13 bases between the germline ends. CDR3 length: 16 residues. The CDR3 DNA reads as TGTGCCAGCAGCCAAGTGATGCCGAAAAGGAACACTGAAGCTTTCTTT. Translation gives CASSQVMPKRNTEAFF.

The sample holds a few counts of this clonotype. CDR3 nucleotide sequence: TGCAGTGCTATAGGACAGGGTTCGGCTGGGGAGCTGTTTTTT. Protein product: CSAIGQGSAGELFF. This chain links TRBV20-1 with TRBJ2-2, with 8 bases aligning to TRBD1. The CDR3 is 14 amino acids. The germline V gene has CDR1 DFQATT and CDR2 SNEGSKA (reference sequence). Trimming cost V 4 bases and J 8 bases; bases outside gene matches: 9.

The table lists this clonotype with many counts. The genes are TRBV7-3 and TRBJ2-2, with 7 bases aligning to TRBD1. Germline lookup yields CDR1 SGHTA and CDR2 FQGTGA. This CDR3 has 16 residues. With 1 base clipped from V and 1 base from J, the junction kept 3 bases outside the gene matches. CDR3 sequence (DNA): TGTGCCAGCAGCTTAAAACGGGACAGGAACACCGGGGAGCTGTTTTTT. This gives the protein CASSLKRDRNTGELFF.

There are many counts of this clonotype. V gene TRBV6-4 combines with J gene TRBJ2-2; tentatively, D is TRBD1 (6 bases). V was cut by 6 bases and J by 2 bases, with 10 bases left in between. CDR3 size: 14 residues. Germline assignment: CDR1 MRHNA and CDR2 SNTAGT. The CDR3: CASRGQTNTGELFF. For the CDR3, the DNA is TGTGCCAGCAGAGGACAGACTAACACCGGGGAGCTGTTTTTT.

The genes are TRBV7-6 and TRBJ2-5, with TRBD2 matching over 12 bases. CDR1 is SGHVS, CDR2 FNYEAQ, per germline. The CDR3 runs to 18 residues. V dropped 5 bases and J dropped 5; count of bases not matched to a gene: 15. CDR3 in amino acids: CASSPSHLAGGPLETQYF. The CDR3, as DNA: TGTGCCAGCAGCCCGTCCCATCTAGCGGGGGGGCCGTTGGAGACCCAGTACTTC.

The genes are TRBV5-6 and TRBJ2-2; 7 nucleotides match TRBD1. V lost 4 bases to trimming and J lost 5 bases; unmatched junction nucleotides: 8. This CDR3 comprises 15 residues. Looked up from germline, CDR1 is SGHDT and CDR2 is YYEEEE. This chain's CDR3 is CASSIVGGNTGELFF. In nucleotides, the CDR3 is TGTGCCAGCAGCATAGTAGGGGGCAATACCGGGGAGCTGTTTTTT.

Only a few counts were recorded for this clonotype. The chain has TRBV5-5 and TRBJ1-2, with 7 positions matching TRBD1. The CDR3 has 15 residues. Losses at the gene ends were 0 bases for V and 6 bases for J; bases not matched to a gene: 8. Germline V gene data show CDR1 as SGHKS and CDR2 as YYEKEE (reference sequence). This CDR3 reads CASSLATGSINGYTF. For the CDR3, the DNA is TGTGCCAGCAGCTTGGCGACAGGGTCTATAAATGGCTACACCTTC. The entire variable domain, with the rest obtained from reference TRBV5-5 and TRBJ1-2, is as follows: DAGVTQSPTHLIKTRGQQVTLRCSPISGHKSVSWYQQVLGQGPQFIFQYYEKEERGRGNFPDRFSARQFPNYSSELNVNALLLGDSALYLCASSLATGSINGYTFGSGTRLTVV.

This clonotype was detected only a few times. This chain links TRBV5-5 with TRBJ2-7; TRBD1 aligns across 9 bases. J lost 2 bases, V lost 0 bases, and 9 bases had no gene match. Germline V gene sequence: CDR1 SGHKS, CDR2 YYEKEE (reference sequence). The length of the CDR3 is 17 residues. Written as DNA, the CDR3 is TGTGCCAGCAGCTTGGCCATCGGGACAGGGATTACCTACGAGCAGTACGTC. Its protein is CASSLAIGTGITYEQYV.

This clonotype showed up many times. V and J are TRBV7-9 and TRBJ1-3, with 11 nucleotides matching TRBD1. The germline gives CDR1 SEHNR, CDR2 FQNEAQ (reference sequence). Unmatched junction bases numbered 3, after V lost 5 bases and J lost 3 bases. The CDR3 length is 15 residues. CDR3 protein: CASSPDRGLGNTIYF. Written as DNA, the CDR3 is TGTGCCAGCAGCCCGGACAGGGGGCTTGGAAACACCATATATTTT.

This clonotype was seen only a few times. V is TRBV20-1 and J is TRBJ2-7; D is perhaps TRBD1 (5 bases). Germline V gene sequence: CDR1 DFQATT, CDR2 SNEGSKA (reference sequence). The CDR3 loop spans 14 amino acids. V lost 1 base to trimming and J lost 6 bases, with 16 bases between them. The CDR3 DNA sequence: TGCAGTGCTAGAGTCCGTCCCAGGGTTGGCGAGCAGTACTTC. It yields the protein CSARVRPRVGEQYF.

This clonotype was detected ten times or more. The chain employs TRBV20-1 and TRBJ2-3; TRBD1 agrees at 7 bases. The CDR3 sequence is 14 residues long. Germline V CDR1 and CDR2: DFQATT, SNEGSKA (reference sequence). J lost 2 bases, V lost 4 bases, and 6 bases had no gene match. The CDR3 protein is CSAMTGRLTDTQYF. DNA of the CDR3: TGCAGTGCTATGACAGGGCGACTCACAGATACGCAGTATTTT.

The V call is TRBV20-1, the J call TRBJ2-3; D remains ambiguous. CDR3 length equals 14 residues. Trimming removed 5 bases from V and 2 bases from J, with 14 bases in between. Germline V CDR1 and CDR2: DFQATT, SNEGSKA (reference sequence). The CDR3 loop reads CSADLGRSTDTQYF. CDR3 DNA: TGCAGTGCTGACCTTGGCAGGTCCACAGATACGCAGTATTTT.

This clonotype was seen repeatedly, ten times or more. The V call is TRBV9, the J call TRBJ2-3, with TRBD2 matching over 7 bases. V gave up 5 bases and J gave up 2 bases; unmatched junction bases: 11. The CDR3 is made up of 16 amino acids. The germline gives CDR1 SGDLS, CDR2 YYNGEE. CDR3 bases: TGTGCCAGCAGTGCACTTATGACTAGCATCACAGATACGCAGTATTTT. Amino acids: CASSALMTSITDTQYF.

This chain uses TRBV7-3 with TRBJ1-1, with 8 bases fitting TRBD1. In germline, CDR1 is SGHTA, CDR2 FQGTGA. This CDR3 spans 17 amino acids. Unmatched junction bases numbered 7, after V lost 0 bases and J lost 1 base. Written as DNA, the CDR3 is TGTGCCAGCAGCTTAACCCTACTAGGACAGGGGAACACTGAAGCTTTCTTT. Its protein is CASSLTLLGQGNTEAFF.

The rearrangement joins TRBV7-2 to TRBJ1-2, with unresolved D. Trimming pared 1 base from V and 10 bases from J, leaving 10 bases between. This CDR3 is 12 amino acids long. The germline V gene has CDR1 SGHTA and CDR2 FQGNSA. This CDR3 is CASSLVYGFYTF. The CDR3 nucleotides are TGTGCCAGCAGCTTAGTATACGGATTCTACACCTTC.

The sample holds many counts of this clonotype. This chain uses TRBV9 with TRBJ1-3; tentative D call: TRBD1 (5 bases). The CDR3 contains 15 residues. Trimming took 6 bases from V and 4 from J, leaving 17 bases between them. Germline CDR1 and CDR2: SGDLS and YYNGEE. This CDR3 is CASNIAGTDGNTIYF. In nucleotides, the CDR3 is TGTGCCAGCAACATAGCCGGGACTGACGGAAACACCATATATTTT.

Remarks on this clonotype: This clone may be a read error of a much larger clone one base away. This chain connects TRBV6-1 to TRBJ2-1; 8 nucleotides agree with TRBD1. The J segment lost 6 bases and the V segment lost 4 bases, leaving 5 bases of the junction unmatched. There are 14 residues in the CDR3. CDR1 and CDR2 from the germline V gene are MNHNS and SASEGT. This chain's CDR3 is CASSARQGINEQFF. The CDR3 DNA sequence: TGTGCCAGCAGTGCCCGACAGGGGATCAATGAGCAGTTCTTC.

The gene calls are TRBV6-5 and TRBJ1-1; D perhaps matches TRBD1 (5 bases). The CDR3 totals 15 residues. Germline V gives CDR1 MNHEY, CDR2 SVGAGI. Trimming cost V 6 bases and J 4 bases, with 18 bases left between them. This chain's CDR3 is CASRGDGGGSTEAFF. The CDR3 bases are TGTGCCAGCAGGGGGGACGGCGGAGGTAGCACTGAAGCTTTCTTT.

The chain couples TRBV5-5 to TRBJ2-5; D possibly uses TRBD1 or TRBD2 (5 bases each). V was shortened by 1 base and J by 4 bases, with 20 bases between the two germline ends. This CDR3 spans 17 amino acids. Germline CDR1 SGHKS, CDR2 YYEKEE (reference sequence). The CDR3 here is CASSLSGREWNRETQYF. The CDR3, as DNA: TGTGCCAGCAGCTTGTCAGGCAGGGAGTGGAATCGAGAGACCCAGTACTTC.

The V call is TRBV5-1, the J call TRBJ2-3; D is unclear. From germline, CDR1 is SGHRS and CDR2 YFSETQ. V lost 0 bases to trimming and J lost 0 bases, with 14 bases between them. The CDR3 has 17 residues. Here the CDR3 DNA reads TGCGCCAGCAGCTTGGTCGAGACGGGTTTTAGCACAGATACGCAGTATTTT. Translation gives CASSLVETGFSTDTQYF.

The chain combines TRBV20-1 with TRBJ1-2; D perhaps matches TRBD1 (6 bases). From germline, CDR1 is DFQATT and CDR2 SNEGSKA (reference sequence). The CDR3 is 14 residues long. Trimming pared 4 bases from V and 12 bases from J, leaving 24 bases between. CDR3 DNA sequence: TGCAGTGCTATAACCGGGGGGGCCCGTCTATTCCACACCTTC. It translates to CSAITGGARLFHTF.

To note about this clonotype: Its ends do not fully match the called genes, so a read error is possible. This sequence joins TRBV5-1 and TRBJ2-2; 10 bases match TRBD1. The CDR3 runs to 15 residues. Germline-derived CDR1 and CDR2 are SGHRS and YFSETQ. CDR3 sequence reads: CASSFRDRGAWDLFF. CDR3 nucleotide sequence: TGCGCCAGCAGCTTCCGGGACAGGGGCGCCTGGGATCTGTTTTTT. The entire variable domain, with the rest obtained from reference TRBV5-1 and TRBJ2-2, is as follows: KAGVTQTPRYLIKTRGQQVTLSCSPISGHRSVSWYQQTPGQGLQFLFEYFSETQRNKGNFPGRFSGRQFSNSRSEMNVSTLELGDSALYLCASSFRDRGAWDLFFGEGSRLTVL.

This clonotype showed up just a few times. J is TRBJ1-2 and V is TRBV5-4; 8 bases match TRBD1. The CDR3 spans 14 residues. With 0 bases clipped from V and 8 bases from J, the junction kept 6 bases outside the gene matches. Germline V gives CDR1 SGHNT, CDR2 YYREEE (reference sequence). Here the CDR3 reads CASSLATGVRGYTF. In DNA, the CDR3 is TGTGCCAGCAGCTTGGCGACAGGGGTGCGAGGCTACACCTTC.